Listed below are T cell receptor beta chains from one sample, sequenced in a study of vaccination and CD4 T cells after COVID-19. TCRdb recomputed calls from the PCR reads with MiXCR, one row per CDR3 protein. The table includes about 8,800 distinct CDR3 sequences, about 32% detected once. What these receptors recognize is not known. The sequenced material came from CD4+ T cells from blood, cultured in vitro. The receptor set was obtained from a human donor in good health. Both conserved end residues are part of each CDR3. The order of the fields is D gene, clone size, J gene, V gene, CDR3 protein, CDR3 DNA. A D gene is named only where the DNA matches it firmly. Clone size, where shown, is once, few, many, or a class for clones that have expanded.

D: .
size: .
J: TRBJ2-3
V: TRBV7-2
CDR3: CASSTGTSTDTQYF
DNA: TGTGCCAGCAGCACCGGGACTTCCACAGATACGCAGTATTTT

D: TRBD1
size: .
J: TRBJ2-1
V: TRBV6-2/TRBV6-3
CDR3: CASSLGQGREQFF
DNA: TGTGCCAGCAGTTTGGGACAGGGGCGTGAGCAGTTCTTC

D: TRBD2
size: .
J: TRBJ2-5
V: TRBV7-2
CDR3: CASRPGGAGYQETQYF
DNA: TGTGCCAGCAGACCGGGGGGGGCGGGGTACCAAGAGACCCAGTACTTC

D: TRBD2
size: .
J: TRBJ2-1
V: TRBV15
CDR3: CATSRDSGREQFF
DNA: TGTGCCACCAGCAGAGATAGCGGGAGAGAGCAGTTCTTC

D: .
size: .
J: TRBJ1-5
V: TRBV19
CDR3: CASTHDRNQPQHF
DNA: TGTGCCAGTACCCACGACAGGAATCAGCCCCAGCATTTT

D: TRBD1
size: .
J: TRBJ2-3
V: TRBV2
CDR3: CASSGQGGTDTQYF
DNA: TGTGCCAGCAGTGGACAGGGGGGGACAGATACGCAGTATTTT

D: TRBD2
size: .
J: TRBJ2-7
V: TRBV20-1
CDR3: CSARALAGGSYEQYF
DNA: TGCAGTGCTAGAGCCTTAGCGGGAGGCTCCTACGAGCAGTACTTC

D: .
size: .
J: TRBJ2-1
V: TRBV20-1
CDR3: CSGRRYNEQFF
DNA: TGCAGTGGGAGAAGGTACAATGAGCAGTTCTTC

D: TRBD2
size: .
J: TRBJ2-4
V: TRBV20-1
CDR3: CSARAGGPRDIQYF
DNA: TGCAGTGCCCGAGCGGGAGGGCCGAGAGACATTCAGTACTTC

D: .
size: .
J: TRBJ2-7
V: TRBV10-3
CDR3: CAISGFGGTYEQYF
DNA: TGTGCCATCAGTGGGTTCGGCGGGACCTACGAGCAGTACTTC

D: .
size: few
J: TRBJ2-3
V: TRBV20-1
CDR3: CSAREPPTSQYF
DNA: TGCAGTGCTCGAGAGCCCCCTACATCCCAGTATTTT

D: .
size: few
J: TRBJ2-7
V: TRBV28
CDR3: CASSLGSSGAGYEQYF
DNA: TGTGCCAGCAGTTTAGGTTCCTCAGGGGCAGGCTACGAGCAGTACTTC

D: .
size: .
J: TRBJ2-3
V: TRBV6-2/TRBV6-3
CDR3: CASSYPLVGTLGTDTQYF
DNA: TGTGCCAGCAGTTACCCCTTGGTGGGTACCCTCGGCACAGATACGCAGTATTTT

D: .
size: few
J: TRBJ1-1
V: TRBV10-1
CDR3: CASSGIMNTEAFF
DNA: TGCGCCAGCAGTGGAATTATGAACACTGAAGCTTTCTTT